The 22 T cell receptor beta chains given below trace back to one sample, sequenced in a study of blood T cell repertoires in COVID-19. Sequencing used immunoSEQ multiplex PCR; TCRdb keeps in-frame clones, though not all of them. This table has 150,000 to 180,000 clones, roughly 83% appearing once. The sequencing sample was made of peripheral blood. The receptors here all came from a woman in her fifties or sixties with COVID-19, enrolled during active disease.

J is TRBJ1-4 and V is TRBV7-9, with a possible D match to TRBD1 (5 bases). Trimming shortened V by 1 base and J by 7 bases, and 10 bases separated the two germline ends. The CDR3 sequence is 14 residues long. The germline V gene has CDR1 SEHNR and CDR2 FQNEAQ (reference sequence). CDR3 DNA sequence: TGTGCCAGCAGCTTAGGACGGGGGGTTGAAAAACTGTTTTTT. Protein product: CASSLGRGVEKLFF.

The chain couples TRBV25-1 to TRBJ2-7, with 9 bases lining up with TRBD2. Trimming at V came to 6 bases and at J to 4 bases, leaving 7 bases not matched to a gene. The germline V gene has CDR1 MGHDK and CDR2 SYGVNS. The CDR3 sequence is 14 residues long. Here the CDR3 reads CASRGAGGLYEQYF. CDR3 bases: TGTGCCAGCAGGGGAGCGGGAGGCCTTTACGAGCAGTACTTC.

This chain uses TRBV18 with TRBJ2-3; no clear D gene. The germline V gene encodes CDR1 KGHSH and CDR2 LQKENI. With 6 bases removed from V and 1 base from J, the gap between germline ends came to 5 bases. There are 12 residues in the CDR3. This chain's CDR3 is CASSQGTDTQYF. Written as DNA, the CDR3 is TGTGCCAGCTCGCAGGGCACAGATACGCAGTATTTT.

DNA of the CDR3: TGTGCCATCAGTGAGTCGGTAGGCAGGGGGCAATCAGGAGAGCAGTACGTC. As protein: CAISESVGRGQSGEQYV. The chain carries TRBV10-3 and TRBJ2-7, with 8 bases matching TRBD1. Per germline, CDR1 ENHRY and CDR2 SYGVKD. V was clipped by 0 bases and J by 7 bases; unmatched bases: 14. CDR3 size: 17 residues.

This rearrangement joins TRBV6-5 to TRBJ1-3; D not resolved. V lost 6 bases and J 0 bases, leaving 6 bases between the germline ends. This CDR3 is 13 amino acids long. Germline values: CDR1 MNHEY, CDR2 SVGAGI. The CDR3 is CASSRNSGNTIYF. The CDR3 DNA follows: TGTGCCAGCAGCAGGAACTCTGGAAACACCATATATTTT.

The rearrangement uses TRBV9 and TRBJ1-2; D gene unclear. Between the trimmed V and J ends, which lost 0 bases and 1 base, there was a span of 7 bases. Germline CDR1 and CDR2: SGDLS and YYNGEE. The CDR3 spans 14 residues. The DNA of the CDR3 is TGTGCCAGCAGCGTAGAGGAGGGTAACTATGGCTACACCTTC. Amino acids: CASSVEEGNYGYTF. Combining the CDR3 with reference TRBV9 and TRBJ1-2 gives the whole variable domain DSGVTQTPKHLITATGQRVTLRCSPRSGDLSVYWYQQSLDQGLQFLIQYYNGEERAKGNILERFSAQQFPDLHSELNLSSLELGDSALYFCASSVEEGNYGYTFGSGTRLTVV.

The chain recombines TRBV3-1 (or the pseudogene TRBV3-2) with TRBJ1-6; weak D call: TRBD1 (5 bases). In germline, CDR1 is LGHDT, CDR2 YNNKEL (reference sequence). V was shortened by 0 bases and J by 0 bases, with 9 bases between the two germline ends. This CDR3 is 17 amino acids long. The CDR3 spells CASSQENGASYNSPLHF. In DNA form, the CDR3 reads TGTGCCAGCAGCCAAGAGAATGGGGCCTCCTATAATTCACCCCTCCACTTT.

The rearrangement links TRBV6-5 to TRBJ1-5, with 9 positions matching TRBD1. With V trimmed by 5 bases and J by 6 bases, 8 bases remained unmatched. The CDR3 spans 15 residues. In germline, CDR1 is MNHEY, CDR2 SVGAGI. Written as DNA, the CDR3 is TGTGCCAGCAGTCCCTGGACAGGGGCATCTCAGCCCCAGCATTTT. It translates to CASSPWTGASQPQHF.

CDR3 amino acids: CASSVQGNYGYTF. The CDR3 region has the DNA TGCGCCAGCAGTGTTCAGGGGAACTATGGCTACACCTTC. V is TRBV10-2 and J is TRBJ1-2; weak D call: TRBD1 (6 bases). V was trimmed by 4 bases and J by 2 bases, leaving 8 bases between them. The CDR3 has 13 residues. Germline V CDR1 and CDR2: WSHSY, SAAADI.

CDR3 DNA: TGTGCCAGCAGCTTGCGCGGGGGGCCCACAGATACGCAGTATTTT. It yields the protein CASSLRGGPTDTQYF. The chain recombines TRBV5-6 with TRBJ2-3, with TRBD2 matching over 8 bases. The germline CDR1 and CDR2 sequences are SGHDT and YYEEEE. The junction had 3 bases not matched to a gene; V was cut back by 1 base and J by 2 bases. The CDR3 contains 15 residues.

The CDR3 reads CASSYEKRSPLHF. CDR3 bases: TGTGCCAGCAGTTACGAAAAGAGGTCACCCCTCCACTTT. The chain combines TRBV6-5 with TRBJ1-6; D gene ambiguous. Germline V gene data show CDR1 as MNHEY and CDR2 as SVGAGI. CDR3 length equals 13 residues. With 2 bases removed from V and 10 bases from J, the gap between germline ends came to 9 bases.

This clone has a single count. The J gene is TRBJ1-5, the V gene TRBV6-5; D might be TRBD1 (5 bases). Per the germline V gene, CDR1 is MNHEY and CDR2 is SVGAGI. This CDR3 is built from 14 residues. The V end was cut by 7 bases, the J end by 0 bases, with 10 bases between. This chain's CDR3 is CASTRDYSNQPQHF. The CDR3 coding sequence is TGTGCCAGCACCAGGGATTATAGCAATCAGCCCCAGCATTTT.

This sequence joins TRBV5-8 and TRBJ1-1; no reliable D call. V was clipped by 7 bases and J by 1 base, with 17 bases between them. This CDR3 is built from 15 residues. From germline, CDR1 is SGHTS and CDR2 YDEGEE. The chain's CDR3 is CASDGERLKNTEAFF. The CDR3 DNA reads TGTGCCAGCGATGGCGAGCGTCTAAAGAACACTGAAGCTTTCTTT.

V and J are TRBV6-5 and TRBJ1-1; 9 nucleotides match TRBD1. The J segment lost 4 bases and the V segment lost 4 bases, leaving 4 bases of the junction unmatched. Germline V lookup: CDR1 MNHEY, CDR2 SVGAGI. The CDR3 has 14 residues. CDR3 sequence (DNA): TGTGCCAGCAGTTTCCGACAGGGGGGCACTGAAGCTTTCTTT. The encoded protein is CASSFRQGGTEAFF.

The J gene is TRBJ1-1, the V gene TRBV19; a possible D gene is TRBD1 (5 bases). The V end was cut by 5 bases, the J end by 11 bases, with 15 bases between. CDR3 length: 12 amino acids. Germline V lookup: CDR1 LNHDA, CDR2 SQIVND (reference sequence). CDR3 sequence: CASSPRGGKAFF. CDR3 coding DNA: TGTGCCAGTAGTCCCCGGGGGGGTAAGGCTTTCTTT.

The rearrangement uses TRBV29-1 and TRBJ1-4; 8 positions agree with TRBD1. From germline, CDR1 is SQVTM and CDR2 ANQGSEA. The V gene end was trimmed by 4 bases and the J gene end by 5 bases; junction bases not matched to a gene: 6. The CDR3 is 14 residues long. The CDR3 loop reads CSVGLTGVNEKLFF. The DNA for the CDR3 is TGCAGCGTTGGGCTGACAGGGGTAAATGAAAAACTGTTTTTT.

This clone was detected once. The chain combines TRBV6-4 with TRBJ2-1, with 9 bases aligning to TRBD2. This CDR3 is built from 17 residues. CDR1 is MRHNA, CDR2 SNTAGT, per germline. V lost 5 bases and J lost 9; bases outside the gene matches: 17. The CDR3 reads CASSKIVGLAGVGEQFF. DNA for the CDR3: TGTGCCAGCAGTAAAATAGTTGGATTAGCGGGAGTCGGTGAGCAGTTCTTC.

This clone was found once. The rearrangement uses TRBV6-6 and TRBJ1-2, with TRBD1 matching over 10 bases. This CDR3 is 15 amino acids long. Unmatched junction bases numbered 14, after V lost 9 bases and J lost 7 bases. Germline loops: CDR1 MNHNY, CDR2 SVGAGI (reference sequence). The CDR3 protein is CASTREVRDRGGYTF. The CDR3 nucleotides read TGTGCCAGTACCCGAGAGGTTCGGGACAGGGGTGGCTACACCTTC.

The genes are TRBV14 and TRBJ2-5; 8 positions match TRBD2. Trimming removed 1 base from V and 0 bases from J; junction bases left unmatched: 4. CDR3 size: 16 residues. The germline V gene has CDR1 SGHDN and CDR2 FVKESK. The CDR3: CASSQGGTRYQETQYF. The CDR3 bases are TGTGCCAGCAGCCAAGGAGGGACTAGATACCAAGAGACCCAGTACTTC.

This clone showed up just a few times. In DNA, the CDR3 is TGCAGCGTTGTCAATCGGTATGGCTACACCTTC. This encodes CSVVNRYGYTF. This sequence joins TRBV29-1 and TRBJ1-2; D is unclear. V lost 4 bases to trimming and J lost 5 bases, with 8 bases between them. The CDR3 runs to 11 residues. The germline V gene encodes CDR1 SQVTM and CDR2 ANQGSEA.

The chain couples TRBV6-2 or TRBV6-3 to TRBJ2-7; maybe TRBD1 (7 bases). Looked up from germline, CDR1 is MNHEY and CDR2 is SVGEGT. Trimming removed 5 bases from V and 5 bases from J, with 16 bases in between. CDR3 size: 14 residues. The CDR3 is CASSEEGAKNEQYF. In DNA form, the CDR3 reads TGTGCCAGCAGTGAGGAGGGGGCGAAGAACGAGCAGTACTTC.

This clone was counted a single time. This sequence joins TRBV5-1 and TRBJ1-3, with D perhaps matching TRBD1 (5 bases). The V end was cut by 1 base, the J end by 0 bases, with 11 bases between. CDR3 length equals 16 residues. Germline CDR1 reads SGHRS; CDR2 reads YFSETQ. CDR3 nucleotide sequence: TGCGCCAGCAGCTTGCAACGACAGATCTCTGGAAACACCATATATTTT. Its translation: CASSLQRQISGNTIYF.